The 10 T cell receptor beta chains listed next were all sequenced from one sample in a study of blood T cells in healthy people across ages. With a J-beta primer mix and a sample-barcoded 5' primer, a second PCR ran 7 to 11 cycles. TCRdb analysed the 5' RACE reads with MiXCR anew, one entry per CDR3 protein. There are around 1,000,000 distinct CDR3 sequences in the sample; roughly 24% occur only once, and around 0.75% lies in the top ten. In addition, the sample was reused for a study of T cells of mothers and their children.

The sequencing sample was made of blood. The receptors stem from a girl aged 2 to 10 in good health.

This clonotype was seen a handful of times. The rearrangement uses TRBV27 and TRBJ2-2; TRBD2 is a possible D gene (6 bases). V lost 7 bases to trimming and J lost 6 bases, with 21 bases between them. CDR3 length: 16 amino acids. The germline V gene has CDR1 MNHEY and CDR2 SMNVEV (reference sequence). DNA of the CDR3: TGTGCCAGCACCTCACTGGGCGGGGTGGGGGCCGGGGAGCTGTTTTTT. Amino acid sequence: CASTSLGGVGAGELFF.

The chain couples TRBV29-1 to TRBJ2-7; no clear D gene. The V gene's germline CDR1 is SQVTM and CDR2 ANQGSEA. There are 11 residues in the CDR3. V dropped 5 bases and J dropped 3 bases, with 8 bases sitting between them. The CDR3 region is CSVFEGYEQYF. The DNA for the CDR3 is TGCAGCGTTTTCGAAGGCTACGAGCAGTACTTC.

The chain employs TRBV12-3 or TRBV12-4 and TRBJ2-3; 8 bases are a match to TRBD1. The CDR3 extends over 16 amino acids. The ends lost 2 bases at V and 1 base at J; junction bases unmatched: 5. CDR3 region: CASSLRQQGGTDTQYF. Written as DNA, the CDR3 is TGTGCCAGCAGTTTACGTCAACAGGGGGGCACAGATACGCAGTATTTT.

The CDR3 coding sequence is TGTGCCAGCAGTGAAGGCGGGGCCCTTAGCAATCAGCCCCAGCATTTT. Encoded protein: CASSEGGALSNQPQHF. The chain combines TRBV2 with TRBJ1-5; D is possibly TRBD1 (5 bases). The CDR3 contains 16 residues. From germline, CDR1 is SNHLY and CDR2 FYNNEI. Trimming pared 1 base from V and 0 bases from J, leaving 10 bases between.

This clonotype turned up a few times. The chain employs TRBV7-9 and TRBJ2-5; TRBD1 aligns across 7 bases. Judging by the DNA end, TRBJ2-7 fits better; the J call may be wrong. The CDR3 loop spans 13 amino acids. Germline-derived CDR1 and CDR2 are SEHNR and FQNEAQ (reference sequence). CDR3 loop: CASSPWDSSEQYF. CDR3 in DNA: TGTGCCAGCAGCCCCTGGGACAGCAGCGAGCAGTACTTC.

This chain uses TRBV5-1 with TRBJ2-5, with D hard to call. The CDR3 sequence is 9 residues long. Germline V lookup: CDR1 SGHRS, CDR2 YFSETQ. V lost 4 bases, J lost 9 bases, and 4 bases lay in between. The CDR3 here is CASSRSQYF. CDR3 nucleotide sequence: TGCGCCAGCAGCAGATCCCAGTACTTC.

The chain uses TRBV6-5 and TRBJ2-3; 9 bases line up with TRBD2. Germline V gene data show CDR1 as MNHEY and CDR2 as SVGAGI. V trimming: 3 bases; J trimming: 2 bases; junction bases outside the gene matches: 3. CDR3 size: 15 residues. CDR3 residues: CASSYLAGLTDTQYF. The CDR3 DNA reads TGTGCCAGCAGTTATCTAGCGGGGCTCACAGATACGCAGTATTTT.

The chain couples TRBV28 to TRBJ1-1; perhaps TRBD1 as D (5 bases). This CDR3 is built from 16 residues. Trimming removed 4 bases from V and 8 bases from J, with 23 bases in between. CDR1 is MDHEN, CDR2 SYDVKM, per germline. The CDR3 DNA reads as TGTGCCAGCAGTTCATTCGGGGGACTTCCCCCGCCCGAAGCTTTCTTT. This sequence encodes CASSSFGGLPPPEAFF.

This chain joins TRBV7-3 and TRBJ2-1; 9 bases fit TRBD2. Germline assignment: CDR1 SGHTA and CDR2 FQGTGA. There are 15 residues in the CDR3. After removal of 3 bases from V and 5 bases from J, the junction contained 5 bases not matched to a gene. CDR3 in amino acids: CASSLVAGVHNEQFF. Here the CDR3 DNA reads TGTGCCAGCAGCTTGGTAGCGGGGGTACACAATGAGCAGTTCTTC.

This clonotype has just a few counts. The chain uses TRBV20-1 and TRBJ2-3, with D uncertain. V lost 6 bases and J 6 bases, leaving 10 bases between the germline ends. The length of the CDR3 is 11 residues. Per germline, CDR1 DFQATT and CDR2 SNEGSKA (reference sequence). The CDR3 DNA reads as TGCAGTGCAACCCAGGTCGATACGCAGTATTTT. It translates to CSATQVDTQYF.